A selection of T cell receptor beta chains follows, all from one sample in a study of T cell repertoires in cytomegalovirus infection. TCRdb re-called the reads through MiXCR, storing one row per CDR3 protein. The sample contains 80,000 to 130,000 distinct CDR3 sequences, around a quarter of which appear only once. The material sequenced was CD8+ T cells from PBMCs. The source of these receptors is a human donor in good health (CMV status not recorded). Some clones in this sample may be carry-over from other donors' samples. Both conserved end residues are trimmed from each CDR3.

length	J	V	CDR3
11	TRBJ2-7	TRBV6-6	AGSGVPGSEQY
13	TRBJ1-2	TRBV2	ASSEEGGYRDGYT
13	TRBJ2-7	TRBV9	ASSVAAGGSYEQY
13	TRBJ2-4	TRBV5-5	ASSPWGEGENIQY
13	TRBJ1-1	TRBV20-1	SAPQTGGEDTEAF
9	TRBJ2-6	TRBV6-2/TRBV6-3	ASSHSNVLT
12	TRBJ2-1	TRBV2	ASRKGSSYNEQF
17	TRBJ2-6	TRBV28	ASSLEVGGSPSGANVLT
10	TRBJ2-1	TRBV7-2	ASKIGLEQQF
14	TRBJ2-1	TRBV29-1	SAGRSSGSIHNEQF
12	TRBJ1-2	TRBV5-6	ASSPGQGARGYT
11	TRBJ2-1	TRBV13	ASSSGGTGVLF
11	TRBJ2-1	TRBV6-1	ASSETGFNEQF
9	TRBJ1-2	TRBV5-4	ASSFVNGYT
15	TRBJ2-3	TRBV15	ATSRDYFSGSTDTQY
14	TRBJ2-1	TRBV29-1	SVPSSRTGSYNEQF
13	TRBJ2-7	TRBV7-2	ASSLLQGGAYEQY
13	TRBJ1-2	TRBV20-1	SVPLGTENNYGYT
12	TRBJ1-1	TRBV11-3	ASSPLTGITEAF
13	TRBJ1-2	TRBV20-1	SARDSAGRHYGYT
14	TRBJ2-7	TRBV4-1	ASSQERTGGLYEQY
17	TRBJ2-1	TRBV28	ASSPPGPSKASSYNEQF
12	TRBJ1-1	TRBV5-4	ASSLTSANTEAF
12	TRBJ1-2	TRBV12-3/TRBV12-4	ASSVSGGLSGYT
13	TRBJ2-3	TRBV20-1	SASGLAENTDTQY
8	TRBJ1-2	TRBV7-9	ASSAGPSQ
14	TRBJ2-3	TRBV20-1	SAHRLILFSTDTQY
13	TRBJ1-1	TRBV11-2	ASSLSAGGNTEAF
11	TRBJ1-1	TRBV5-4	ASSLGGSPEAF
13	TRBJ2-7	TRBV7-9	ASSLASLGLYEQY
12	TRBJ2-5	TRBV4-1	ASSQDKGPETQY
13	TRBJ1-2	TRBV20-1	SARGGQGSNYGYT
13	TRBJ2-4	TRBV2	ASSERTKAKNIQY
12	TRBJ2-7	TRBV12-3/TRBV12-4	ASSFGDNSYEQY
14	TRBJ2-4	TRBV6-2/TRBV6-3	ASSSGTGIAKNIQY
14	TRBJ2-4	TRBV12-3/TRBV12-4	ASSLDETLAKNIQY
13	TRBJ2-7	TRBV7-6	ASSLAFGQGGEQY
13	TRBJ1-5	TRBV29-1	SDMEGACGNQPQH
13	TRBJ2-1	TRBV28	ASSLLGGSYNEQF
13	TRBJ1-1	TRBV7-9	ASSLGQGRATEAF
11	TRBJ2-1	TRBV6-1	ASSYGLYNEQF
10	TRBJ1-2	TRBV7-3	ASSYTGAGYT
12	TRBJ2-1	TRBV27	ASGRAGANNEQF